The clone carrying this TCR beta chain was detected once. The sample is drawn from a study of shared clonotypes between healthy human individuals. On the study more broadly: In total, the donors were a couple of women and a few men aged 18 to 49.

Germline trimming cut 5 bases from V and 1 base from J; bases unmatched to any gene: 7. This CDR3 is 16 amino acids long. CDR1 is SGHVS and CDR2 is FQNEAQ in the germline V gene. Researchers ran the assay at a deep level. Some clones are missing from TCRdb's copy, which holds only in-frame ones; the method was immunoSEQ multiplex PCR. The sample has about 680,000 clones, about three quarters seen once. The authors divided CD4+ cells into CD45RA+ naive and CD45RA-negative memory subsets. This receptor was obtained from a woman aged 30 to 39 in good health. This chain connects TRBV7-8 to TRBJ2-1; TRBD1 aligns across 8 bases. Sequenced material: memory CD4+ T cells sorted from blood. Regarding subset: CD45RA-negative fraction. For the CDR3, the DNA is TGTGCCAGCAGCCTACAGGGGGGAGGTTCCTACAATGAGCAGTTCTTC. Its translation: CASSLQGGGSYNEQFF.